This T cell receptor (beta chain) was identified during a study of tumor-infiltrating lymphocytes in primary liver carcinoma. Germline CDR1 is SGHAT and CDR2 is FQDESV (reference sequence). This CDR3 spans 13 amino acids. From unsorted bulk tissue weighing about 20-32 mg, DNA and RNA were co-extracted. Patients carried chronic HBV infection without prior treatment. Researchers took samples from five separate regions of each tumor. General study points: Pairs of tumor regions overlapped more than tumor-adjacent and tumor-blood pairs did.

The investigators made TCR beta cDNA from around 540 ng total RNA, using a constant-region primer. Amplification in three nested multiplex PCR rounds with slightly modified ARM-PCR gave rise to TCR beta libraries. TRBV1-TRBV30 forward and Cbeta reverse primers drove the first two roughly 10-cycle rounds. TCRdb re-called the multiplex PCR reads with MiXCR, one entry per CDR3 protein. The sample shows roughly 100,000 distinct CDR3 sequences, about four fifths of them seen only once. In the case of this clonotype: Its antigen remains unidentified. Germline is not matched at one junction end, which may reflect a read error.

This clonotype was sampled from a man between 40 and 49 years old with primary liver carcinoma and hepatitis B virus infection. The chain couples TRBV11-1 to TRBJ2-3; D gene ambiguous. The specimen sequenced was liver tumor tissue from sampling region 3. Subset meaning: tumor region T3, left-lateral pole. CDR3 nucleotides: TGTGTCAGCAGCTTTATTGGTGCAGACACGCAGTATTTT. As protein: CVSSFIGADTQYF. The whole variable domain, remainder taken from reference TRBV11-1 and TRBJ2-3, is EAEVAQSPRYKITEKSQAVAFWCDPISGHATLYWYRQILGQGPELLVQFQDESVVDDSQLPKDRFSAERLKGVDSTLKIQPAELGDSAMYLCVSSFIGADTQYFGPGTRLTVL.